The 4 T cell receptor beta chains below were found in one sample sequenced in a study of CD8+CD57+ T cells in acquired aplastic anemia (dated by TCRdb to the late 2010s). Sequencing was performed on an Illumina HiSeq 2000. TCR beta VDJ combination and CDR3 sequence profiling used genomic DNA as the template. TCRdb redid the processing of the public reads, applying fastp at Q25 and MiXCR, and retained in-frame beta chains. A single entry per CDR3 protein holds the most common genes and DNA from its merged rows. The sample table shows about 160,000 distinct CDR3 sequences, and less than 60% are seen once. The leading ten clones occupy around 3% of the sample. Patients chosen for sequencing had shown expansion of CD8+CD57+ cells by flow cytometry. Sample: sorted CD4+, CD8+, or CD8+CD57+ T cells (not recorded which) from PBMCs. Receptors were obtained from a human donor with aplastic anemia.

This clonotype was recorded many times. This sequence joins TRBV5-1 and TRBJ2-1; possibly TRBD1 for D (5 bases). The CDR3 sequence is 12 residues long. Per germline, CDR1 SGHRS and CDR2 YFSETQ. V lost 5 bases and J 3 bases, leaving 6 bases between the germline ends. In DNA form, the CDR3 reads TGCGCCAGCAGGACAGACTACAATGAGCAGTTCTTC. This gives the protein CASRTDYNEQFF. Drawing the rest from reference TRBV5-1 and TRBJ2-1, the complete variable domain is KAGVTQTPRYLIKTRGQQVTLSCSPISGHRSVSWYQQTPGQGLQFLFEYFSETQRNKGNFPGRFSGRQFSNSRSEMNVSTLELGDSALYLCASRTDYNEQFFGPGTRLTVL.

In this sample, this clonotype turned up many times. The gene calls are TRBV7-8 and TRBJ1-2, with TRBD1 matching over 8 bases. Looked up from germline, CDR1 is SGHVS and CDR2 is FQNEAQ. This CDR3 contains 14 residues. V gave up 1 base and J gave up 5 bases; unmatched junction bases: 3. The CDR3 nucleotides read TGTGCCAGCAGCTTAGGAGACAGGGGTTATGGCTACACCTTC. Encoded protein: CASSLGDRGYGYTF. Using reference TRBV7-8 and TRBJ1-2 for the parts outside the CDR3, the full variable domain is GAGVSQSPRYKVAKRGQDVALRCDPISGHVSLFWYQQALGQGPEFLTYFQNEAQLDKSGLPSDRFFAERPEGSVSTLKIQRTQQEDSAVYLCASSLGDRGYGYTFGSGTRLTVV.

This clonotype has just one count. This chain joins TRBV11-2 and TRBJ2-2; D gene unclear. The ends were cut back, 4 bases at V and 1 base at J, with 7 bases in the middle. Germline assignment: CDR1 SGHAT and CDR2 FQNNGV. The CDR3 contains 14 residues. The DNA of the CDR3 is TGTGCCAGCAGCTCAACAGTGAACACCGGGGAGCTGTTTTTT. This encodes CASSSTVNTGELFF.

CDR3: CASRQGQETQYF. The CDR3 nucleotides read TGTGCCAGTCGCCAAGGGCAAGAGACCCAGTACTTC. This rearrangement joins TRBV19 to TRBJ2-5; unclear D gene. The CDR3 is made up of 12 amino acids. Germline V gives CDR1 LNHDA, CDR2 SQIVND (reference sequence). V lost 8 bases to trimming and J lost 2 bases, with 9 bases between them.